What follows are 19 T cell receptor beta chains derived from one specimen sequenced in a study of T cell repertoires in cytomegalovirus infection. TCRdb passed the reads through MiXCR, listing each CDR3 protein once. Among 300,000 to 400,000 distinct CDR3 sequences listed, 25% were seen once. The antigens these receptors bind are not known. The starting material was cultured PBMCs, obtained from culture after CMV antigen stimulation. These receptors came from a human donor in good health (CMV status not recorded). Some clones in this sample may be carry-over from other donors' samples.

The genes are TRBV7-9 and TRBJ2-1, with D uncertain. CDR1 SEHNR and CDR2 FQNEAQ come from the germline V gene (reference sequence). V gave up 7 bases and J gave up 6 bases, with 19 bases separating them. The length of the CDR3 is 15 residues. In nucleotides, the CDR3 is TGTGCCAGCAACCTGGTAGCAGTCCCGTCCAATGAGCAGTTCTTC. The encoded protein is CASNLVAVPSNEQFF. The full variable domain, its missing parts supplied by reference TRBV7-9 and TRBJ2-1, is DTGVSQNPRHKITKRGQNVTFRCDPISEHNRLYWYRQTLGQGPEFLTYFQNEAQLEKSRLLSDRFSAERPKGSFSTLEIQRTEQGDSAMYLCASNLVAVPSNEQFFGPGTRLTVL.

Ten or more counts support this clonotype. The chain uses TRBV7-6 and TRBJ2-1; TRBD1 is a possible D gene (6 bases). The germline gives CDR1 SGHVS, CDR2 FNYEAQ. This CDR3 contains 17 residues. V gave up 1 base and J gave up 4 bases, with 17 bases separating them. CDR3 bases: TGTGCCAGCAGCTTAGAGCCAGGGGACCTGGCATACAATGAGCAGTTCTTC. Protein sequence: CASSLEPGDLAYNEQFF.

V gene TRBV6-5 combines with J gene TRBJ2-1; D is possibly TRBD1 or TRBD2 (5 bases each). V was trimmed by 7 bases and J by 3 bases, leaving 19 bases between them. Germline V gives CDR1 MNHEY, CDR2 SVGAGI. The CDR3 spans 16 residues. In DNA form, the CDR3 reads TGTGCCAGCACCCCGTCCTCGGGACGCCACTACAATGAGCAGTTCTTC. It is translated as CASTPSSGRHYNEQFF.

The chain joins TRBV20-1 to TRBJ1-1, with unresolved D. CDR1 and CDR2 (germline): DFQATT, SNEGSKA (reference sequence). V lost 4 bases to trimming and J lost 2 bases, with 11 bases between them. The CDR3 loop spans 13 amino acids. In DNA form, the CDR3 reads TGCAGTGCTAACCGGGAGCGAAACACTGAAGCTTTCTTT. Its translation: CSANRERNTEAFF.

V gene TRBV24-1 combines with J gene TRBJ1-5; D remains ambiguous. V was pared by 4 bases and J by 1 base, with 10 bases between. Germline V gene data show CDR1 as KGHDR and CDR2 as SFDVKD. The CDR3 is made up of 15 amino acids. The CDR3 bases are TGTGCCACCAGTGACCCGGGCGAGAGCAATCAGCCCCAGCATTTT. Its protein product is CATSDPGESNQPQHF.

The CDR3 loop is CASDSFTWLTITDTQYF. The CDR3 DNA is TGTGCCAGCGACAGCTTTACATGGCTAACGATTACAGATACGCAGTATTTT. The gene calls are TRBV2 and TRBJ2-3; D may be TRBD1 (5 bases). Germline loops: CDR1 SNHLY, CDR2 FYNNEI. CDR3 length equals 17 residues. Trimming took off 8 bases at V and 3 bases at J, with 24 bases between the two ends.

This clonotype was detected many times. V is TRBV6-5 and J is TRBJ2-1; D could derive from TRBD1 or TRBD2 (5 bases each). V lost 2 bases and J lost 12, with 26 bases in between. The germline V gene encodes CDR1 MNHEY and CDR2 SVGAGI. The CDR3 contains 17 residues. The CDR3 nucleotides are TGTGCCAGCAGTTACAATAAAGGCCCAGGGAGCCCCAGTCTGCAGTTCTTC. Its translation is CASSYNKGPGSPSLQFF.

This clonotype was seen at least ten times. This chain joins TRBV9 and TRBJ2-1; D might be TRBD1 (6 bases). V was pared by 3 bases and J by 2 bases, with 12 bases between. The CDR3 has 15 amino acids. CDR1 is SGDLS, CDR2 YYNGEE, per germline. In DNA form, the CDR3 reads TGTGCCAGCAGCGCGACTGGGACACCCTACAATGAGCAGTTCTTC. Its translation: CASSATGTPYNEQFF.

This clonotype was detected a few times. The chain combines TRBV27 with TRBJ2-1; the match to TRBD1 covers 7 bases. This CDR3 is 13 amino acids long. V shed 7 bases, J shed 9 bases, and the junction held 9 bases outside the gene matches. Per the germline V gene, CDR1 is MNHEY and CDR2 is SMNVEV (reference sequence). CDR3 protein: CASTLRGRSEQFF. The CDR3, as DNA: TGTGCCAGCACGCTGAGGGGGCGGAGTGAGCAGTTCTTC.

This clonotype showed up many times. The V and J genes are TRBV12-3 or TRBV12-4 and TRBJ2-1, with 8 bases matching TRBD2. Trimming cost V 3 bases and J 3 bases; bases outside gene matches: 7. CDR3 length: 16 residues. The CDR3 protein is CASSFISGRYYNEQFF. The CDR3 DNA is TGTGCCAGCAGTTTTATCAGCGGGAGATACTACAATGAGCAGTTCTTC.

This clonotype was observed at least ten times. This sequence joins TRBV12-3 or TRBV12-4 and TRBJ2-4; 14 positions match TRBD2. This CDR3 is built from 17 residues. V lost 5 bases and J lost 3; bases outside the gene matches: 6. CDR3 sequence reads: CASSTTSGRAGKNIQYF. DNA of the CDR3: TGTGCCAGCAGTACGACTAGCGGGAGGGCGGGCAAAAACATTCAGTACTTC.

The chain recombines TRBV12-3 or TRBV12-4 with TRBJ1-2; D may be TRBD1 (6 bases). Trimming left V 4 bases short and J 8 bases short, with 11 bases between. The CDR3 contains 12 residues. For the CDR3, the DNA is TGTGCCAGCAGTTCCCAGGGGCTCGGCTACACCTTC. Its translation is CASSSQGLGYTF.

This chain joins TRBV12-3 or TRBV12-4 and TRBJ2-7, with a tentative D call TRBD2 (6 bases). V lost 5 bases and J 1 base, leaving 18 bases between the germline ends. This CDR3 has 16 amino acids. The CDR3 DNA sequence: TGTGCCAGCAGTCTTGGTAGCGGCAGCCTTTCCTACGAGCAGTACGTC. This translates into CASSLGSGSLSYEQYV.

This clonotype has a count of ten or more. The CDR3 nucleotides are TGTGCCAGCAGCAGTAGACTAGCGGGAGCGGGTGAGACCCAGTACTTC. It is translated as CASSSRLAGAGETQYF. V gene TRBV11-2 combines with J gene TRBJ2-5, with TRBD2 matching 12 bases. The CDR3 runs to 16 residues. V was clipped by 5 bases and J by 5 bases; unmatched bases: 9. Germline V gives CDR1 SGHAT, CDR2 FQNNGV. Full variable domain (remainder filled in from reference TRBV11-2 and TRBJ2-5): EAGVAQSPRYKIIEKRQSVAFWCNPISGHATLYWYQQILGQGPKLLIQFQNNGVVDDSQLPKDRFSAERLKGVDSTLKIQPAKLEDSAVYLCASSSRLAGAGETQYFGPGTRLLVL.

The genes are TRBV6-5 and TRBJ1-4, with TRBD1 matching over 7 bases. CDR3 length: 16 residues. Germline CDR1 and CDR2: MNHEY and SVGAGI. V shed 3 bases and J 5 bases; nucleotides not matched to a gene: 9. CDR3 in amino acids: CASSYSGQLRNEKLFF. CDR3 bases: TGTGCCAGCAGTTATTCGGGACAGCTGAGAAATGAAAAACTGTTTTTT.

This clonotype was recorded many times. The V and J genes are TRBV7-8 and TRBJ1-1, with D unclear. This CDR3 is built from 15 residues. V dropped 0 bases and J dropped 6 bases, with 14 bases sitting between them. Per the germline V gene, CDR1 is SGHVS and CDR2 is FQNEAQ. The chain's CDR3 is CASSLASLGVAEAFF. The CDR3 nucleotides are TGTGCCAGCAGCTTAGCTTCATTGGGAGTCGCTGAAGCTTTCTTT.

This clonotype was recorded many times. This chain joins TRBV6-1 and TRBJ1-2, with TRBD1 as a possible D gene (6 bases). Trimming removed 5 bases from V and 2 bases from J, with 18 bases in between. The CDR3 has 16 amino acids. CDR1 MNHNS and CDR2 SASEGT come from the germline V gene. The DNA for the CDR3 is TGTGCCAGCAGTCCGCTTCTACAGGGAGCGAACTATGGCTACACCTTC. It encodes CASSPLLQGANYGYTF.

This clonotype occurred a few times. The chain joins TRBV7-2 to TRBJ2-1; 8 bases match TRBD2. V was pared by 5 bases and J by 6 bases, with 6 bases of the junction left unmatched. Germline CDR1 is SGHTA and CDR2 is FQGNSA. This CDR3 is 14 amino acids long. The CDR3 nucleotides are TGTGCCAGCAGCACGGGACTAGTCCCCAATGAGCAGTTCTTC. This codes for CASSTGLVPNEQFF.

The CDR3, as DNA: TGTGCCAGCAGTTTAAAGGGACGGGCTTACACCTTC. Translating gives CASSLKGRAYTF. The chain links TRBV12-3 or TRBV12-4 to TRBJ1-2, with D tentatively TRBD1 (5 bases). There are 12 residues in the CDR3. V lost 2 bases to trimming and J lost 11 bases, with 12 bases between them.